This record concerns one T cell receptor beta chain sequence. Its antigen remains unidentified. Qualities for individual bases were not recorded, and no much larger clone is one base off. In Seattle, one collaborating source enrolled patients while the infection was active and tracked those patients longitudinally over the course of disease. The collaborating institutions used their own protocols to collect whole blood in K2EDTA tubes. For TCRbeta analysis, collaborator samples were shipped as frozen whole blood, as isolated PBMCs, or as DNA extracted from either sample type. The data were taken from a study of blood T cell repertoires in COVID-19 (dated by TCRdb to about 2020). At the level of the whole study: Collaborator samples came from the United States, Italy and Spain and covered acute and convalescent phases of COVID-19. The material from the prospective study consisted of cDNA or gDNA derived from T cells, B-cell-depleted T cells, or PBMCs. Subjects who had been exposed to COVID-19, were actively infected with it, or had recovered from it provided the deeply sampled blood TCRbeta repertoires that made up the dataset. The repertoires were made available in a free public database intended to serve as a resource for research on the immune response to SARS-CoV-2. The samples were drawn from the first 160 participants of the ongoing ImmuneRACE study and from 950 to 1,500 subjects provided by 6 global collaborators. The sample metadata nearly always contained a de-identified subject ID, COVID-19 status, age in years and sex. Where HLA class I and class II types were available, the types were taken from metadata supplied by the sample provider, not from assay-based typing.

TCRbeta CDR3 regions were amplified from genomic DNA by means of the immunoSEQ Assay, a bias-controlled multiplex PCR. The authors' pipeline ran thus. The number of nucleated cells in each sample was estimated from the amplification of reference gene primers within the assay. Sequence reads were collapsed and filtered to measure the absolute abundance of every unique TCRbeta CDR3 rearrangement. For each sample, productive Simpson clonality was calculated as the square root of Simpson's diversity index over productive rearrangements. The immuneACCESS repertoire file appears here via TCRdb, limited to in-frame rearrangements. These files lack a portion of the clones; in checked studies, under half of the deficit traces to unresolved V genes, and the cause of the others is not known. V and J calls and clone size are copied from that table; D and trimming were computed from the DNA. A total of 100,000 to 150,000 clones appear in this sample, 85% of them only once. The ten largest account for 3.2% of the sample.

Overall results and qualifications from the work: The amount of clinical and demographic metadata varied by source and participant and was provided uncurated.

CDR1 and CDR2 are drawn from the germline V gene: LGHNA, YSLEER. Between the V and J ends, shortened by 4 bases and 0 bases respectively, the junction contains 13 bases. There are 15 amino acids in the CDR3, from cysteine to phenylalanine inclusive. Here the CDR3 DNA is all that survives: 45 bases in frame from base 1. This TCR derives from a woman aged 80 or over with COVID-19, enrolled during active disease. Sample: peripheral blood. Here the chain combines TRBV4-3 and TRBJ2-7; perhaps TRBD1 is the D gene, with 5 bases matching. The CDR3 sequence is CASSPDSQSSYEQYF. Read as DNA, the sequence is TGCGCCAGCAGCCCCGACAGTCAAAGCTCCTACGAGCAGTACTTC.